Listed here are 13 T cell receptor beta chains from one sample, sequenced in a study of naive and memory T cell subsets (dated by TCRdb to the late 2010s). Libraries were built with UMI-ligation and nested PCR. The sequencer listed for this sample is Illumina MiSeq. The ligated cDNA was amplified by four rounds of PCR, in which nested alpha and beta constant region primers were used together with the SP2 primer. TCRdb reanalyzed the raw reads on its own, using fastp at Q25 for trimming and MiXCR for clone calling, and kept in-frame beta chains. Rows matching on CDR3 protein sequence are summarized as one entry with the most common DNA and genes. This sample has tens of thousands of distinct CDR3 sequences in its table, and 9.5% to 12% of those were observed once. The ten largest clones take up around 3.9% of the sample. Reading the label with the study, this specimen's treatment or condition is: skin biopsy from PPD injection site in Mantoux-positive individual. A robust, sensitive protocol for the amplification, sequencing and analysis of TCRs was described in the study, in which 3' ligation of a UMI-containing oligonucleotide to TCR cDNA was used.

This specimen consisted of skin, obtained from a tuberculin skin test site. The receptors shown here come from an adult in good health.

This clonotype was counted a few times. The CDR3 spells CASETALTLGEQYF. DNA of the CDR3: TGTGCCAGCGAGACGGCCTTGACGTTAGGGGAGCAGTACTTC. V is TRBV28 and J is TRBJ2-7; D is ambiguous. The CDR3 contains 14 residues. CDR1 is MDHEN, CDR2 SYDVKM, per germline. Trimming took off 8 bases at V and 7 bases at J, with 21 bases between the two ends.

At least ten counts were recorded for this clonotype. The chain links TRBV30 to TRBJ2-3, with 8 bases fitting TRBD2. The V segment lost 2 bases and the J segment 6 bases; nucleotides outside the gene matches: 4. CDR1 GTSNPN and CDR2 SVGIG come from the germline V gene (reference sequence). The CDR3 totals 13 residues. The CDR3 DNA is TGTGCCTGGAGTAAGCGGGAGAGGGATACGCAGTATTTT. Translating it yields CAWSKRERDTQYF.

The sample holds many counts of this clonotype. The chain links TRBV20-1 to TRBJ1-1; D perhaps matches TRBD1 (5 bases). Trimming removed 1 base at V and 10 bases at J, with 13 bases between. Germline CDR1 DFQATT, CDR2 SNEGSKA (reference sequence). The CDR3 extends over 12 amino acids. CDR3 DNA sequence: TGCAGTGCTAGAGTACAGCCGGGGGGAGCTTTCTTT. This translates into CSARVQPGGAFF.

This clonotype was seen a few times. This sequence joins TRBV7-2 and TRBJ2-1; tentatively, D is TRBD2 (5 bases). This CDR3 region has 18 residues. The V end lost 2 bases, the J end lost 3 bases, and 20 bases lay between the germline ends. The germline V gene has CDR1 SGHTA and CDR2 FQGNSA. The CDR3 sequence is CASSLLYRQTGLYNEQFF. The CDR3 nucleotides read TGTGCCAGCAGCTTACTATACCGACAAACCGGACTCTACAATGAGCAGTTCTTC.

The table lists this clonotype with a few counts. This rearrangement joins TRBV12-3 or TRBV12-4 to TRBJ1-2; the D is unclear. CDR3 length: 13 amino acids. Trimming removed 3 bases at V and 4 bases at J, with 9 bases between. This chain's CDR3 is CASSLSTVYGYTF. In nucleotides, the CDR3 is TGTGCCAGCAGTTTGTCCACGGTCTATGGCTACACCTTC.

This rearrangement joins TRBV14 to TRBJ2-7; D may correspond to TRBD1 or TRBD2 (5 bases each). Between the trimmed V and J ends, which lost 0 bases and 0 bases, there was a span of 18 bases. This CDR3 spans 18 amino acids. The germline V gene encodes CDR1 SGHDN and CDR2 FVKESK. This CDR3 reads CASSQDTGPTLSSYEQYF. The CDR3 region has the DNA TGTGCCAGCAGCCAAGATACGGGGCCGACCTTAAGCTCCTACGAGCAGTACTTC.

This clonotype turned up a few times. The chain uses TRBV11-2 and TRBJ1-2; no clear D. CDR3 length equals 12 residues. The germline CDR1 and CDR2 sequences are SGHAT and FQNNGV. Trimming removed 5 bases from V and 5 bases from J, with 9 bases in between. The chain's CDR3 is CASSAYEYGYTF. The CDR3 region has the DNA TGTGCCAGCAGCGCCTACGAGTATGGCTACACCTTC.

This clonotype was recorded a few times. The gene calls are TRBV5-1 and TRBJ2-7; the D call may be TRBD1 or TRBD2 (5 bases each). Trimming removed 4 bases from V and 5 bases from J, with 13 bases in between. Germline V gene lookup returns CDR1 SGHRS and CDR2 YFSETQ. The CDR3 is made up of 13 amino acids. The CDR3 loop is CASSRERGHEQYF. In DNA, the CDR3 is TGCGCCAGCAGCCGGGAAAGGGGACACGAGCAGTACTTC.

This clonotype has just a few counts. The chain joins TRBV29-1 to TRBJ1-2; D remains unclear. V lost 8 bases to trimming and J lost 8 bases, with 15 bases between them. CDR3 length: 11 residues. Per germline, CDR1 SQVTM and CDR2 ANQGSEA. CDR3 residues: CSSNSVVGYTF. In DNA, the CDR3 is TGCAGCTCAAACTCCGTCGTGGGCTACACCTTC.

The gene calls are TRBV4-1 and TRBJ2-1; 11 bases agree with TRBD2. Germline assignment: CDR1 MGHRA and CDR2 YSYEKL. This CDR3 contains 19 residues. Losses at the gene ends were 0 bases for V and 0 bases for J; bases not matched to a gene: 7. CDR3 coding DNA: TGCGCCAGCAGCCAAGATCGGCTAGCGGGAGGACACTCCTACAATGAGCAGTTCTTC. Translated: CASSQDRLAGGHSYNEQFF.

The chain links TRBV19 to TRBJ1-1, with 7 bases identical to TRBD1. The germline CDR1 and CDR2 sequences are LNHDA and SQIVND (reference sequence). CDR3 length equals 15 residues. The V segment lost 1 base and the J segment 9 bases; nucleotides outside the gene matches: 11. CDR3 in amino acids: CASSIVGTASLQAFF. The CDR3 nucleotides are TGTGCCAGTAGTATAGTAGGGACAGCATCCCTCCAAGCTTTCTTT.

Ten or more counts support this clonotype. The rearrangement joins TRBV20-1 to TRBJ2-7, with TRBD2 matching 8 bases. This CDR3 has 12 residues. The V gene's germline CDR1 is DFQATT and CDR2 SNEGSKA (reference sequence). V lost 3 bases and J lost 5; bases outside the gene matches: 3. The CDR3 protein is CSASGGAHEQYF. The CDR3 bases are TGCAGTGCTAGCGGGGGGGCTCACGAGCAGTACTTC.

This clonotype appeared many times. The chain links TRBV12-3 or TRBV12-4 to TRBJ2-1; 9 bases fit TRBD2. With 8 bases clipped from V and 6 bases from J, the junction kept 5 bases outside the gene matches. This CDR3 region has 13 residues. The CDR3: CASFSSGANEQFF. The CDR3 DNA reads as TGTGCCAGCTTCTCTAGCGGGGCCAATGAGCAGTTCTTC.